This is a list of T cell receptor beta chains from one sample in a study of patients and donors after allogeneic stem cell transplantation. In TCRdb, the RT-PCR reads were re-called with MiXCR into one record per CDR3 protein. The sample carries roughly 960,000 distinct CDR3 sequences, approximately 19% recorded once. The source material was blood, either unsorted or a sorted T cell fraction (not recorded which). The receptors originated from a human donor who was either an allogeneic HSCT recipient or a stem cell or donor lymphocyte infusion donor (not recorded which). It is not recorded whose cells these are; they may come from a transplant donor. The CDR3 runs from the conserved cysteine through the conserved F or W.

j_call	v_call	cdr3_aa
TRBJ2-1	TRBV9	CASSPQSGGAYNEQFF
TRBJ2-3	TRBV19	CASSLQTRKTQYF
TRBJ2-1	TRBV24-1	CATSDLKRGYEQFF
TRBJ1-5	TRBV20-1	CSARGAEFNQPQHF
TRBJ2-7	TRBV7-3	CASSLLDSHSPYEQYF
TRBJ1-1	TRBV5-1	CASSLAGNSNTEAFF
TRBJ2-5	TRBV27	CASSLGLAIGETQYF
TRBJ2-3	TRBV9	CASSPRGKGGMTPTDTQYF
TRBJ2-1	TRBV11-1	CASSLRVGNEQFF
TRBJ2-1	TRBV10-2	CASSDTSGRGNNEQFF
TRBJ2-7	TRBV12-3/TRBV12-4	CASSLGQIGRQSYEQYF
TRBJ2-5	TRBV10-3	CAIRKGTTQETQYF
TRBJ1-1	TRBV20-1	CSASPGATMNTEAFF
TRBJ2-3	TRBV27	CASSPLYDRGRDTQYF
TRBJ1-2	TRBV4-2	CASSREDSGVLYGYTF
TRBJ1-6	TRBV6-1	CASRTAGVRSPLHF
TRBJ2-1	TRBV29-1	CSAETGGRNEQFF
TRBJ1-1	TRBV11-2	CASSYRTGASWGTEAFF
TRBJ1-4	TRBV7-8	CASSPGQPNGEKLFF
TRBJ1-5	TRBV12-3/TRBV12-4	CASSLYGGNAPQHF
TRBJ2-7	TRBV29-1	CSVGHRGTYEQYF
TRBJ2-1	TRBV9	CASSVEAGWVYHEQFF
TRBJ2-1	TRBV11-3	CASSLAYGEQFF
TRBJ2-6	TRBV27	CASSPFKANVLTF
TRBJ1-2	TRBV6-5	CASSYLAGTSRGYTF
TRBJ2-2	TRBV6-1	CASSEGDRRNTGELFF
TRBJ2-6	TRBV18	CASSKGSGSGANVLTF
TRBJ2-1	TRBV12-3/TRBV12-4	CASSLGPGAGASYNGQFF
TRBJ2-1	TRBV7-9	CASSLAAGASYNEQFF
TRBJ2-3	TRBV5-1	CASSLDRITDTQYF
TRBJ1-2	TRBV5-1	CASRPGPDFYGYTF
TRBJ2-3	TRBV5-1	CASSLSADTQYF
TRBJ1-4	TRBV6-1	CASRRGQEEKLFF
TRBJ2-3	TRBV7-9	CASSFDPKTSTDTQYF
TRBJ1-4	TRBV12-3/TRBV12-4	CASSADRIGEKLFF
TRBJ2-5	TRBV6-1	CASSERVSGETMTFQETQYF
TRBJ2-1	TRBV12-3/TRBV12-4	CASSIAGERYNEQFF
TRBJ1-6	TRBV11-2	CASSLGRDGSPLHF
TRBJ2-1	TRBV2	CASTPRSLDAYNEQFF
TRBJ2-3	TRBV6-5	CASSYGRSYTDTQYF
TRBJ2-7	TRBV5-1	CASSWGTDYYEQYF
TRBJ2-5	TRBV7-9	CASSYGEGTQYF
TRBJ2-7	TRBV20-1	CSATTSRGGAGAYEQYF